This entry lists 8 T cell receptor beta chains sequenced from one sample in a study of T cells in tuberculosis. Sequencing was performed with immunoSEQ multiplex PCR; in TCRdb, only in-frame clones are kept and a portion is missing. Here the sample spans around 50,000 clones, roughly 88% being singletons. After thawing and overnight rest, PBMC were stained with GMM-loaded CD1B tetramer, viability dye and anti-CD3 for sorting. The lipid loaded on the CD1B tetramers was C32 glucose monomycolate from Rhodococcus equi. Sequencing was performed on CD1b-GMM tetramer-negative cells sorted from PBMCs. The receptors here all came from an adult woman with latent tuberculosis.

The CDR3 region is CASSLTGEFPDTQYF. Written as DNA, the CDR3 is TGTGCCAGCAGCTTGACGGGAGAATTTCCAGATACGCAGTATTTT. The chain has TRBV13 and TRBJ2-3, with a possible D match to TRBD2 (6 bases). This CDR3 is built from 15 residues. V lost 3 bases, J lost 4 bases, and 14 bases lay in between. In germline, CDR1 is PRHDT, CDR2 FYEKMQ (reference sequence).

V is TRBV18 and J is TRBJ2-3; D is uncertain. This CDR3 is built from 16 residues. V was clipped by 1 base and J by 2 bases, with 13 bases between them. Germline V lookup: CDR1 KGHSH, CDR2 LQKENI. CDR3 in amino acids: CASSPLRNGNTDTQYF. The CDR3 coding sequence is TGTGCCAGCTCACCACTGAGGAACGGCAACACAGATACGCAGTATTTT.

V and J are TRBV4-3 and TRBJ2-1, with 9 bases fitting TRBD1. The CDR3 consists of 16 residues. V was pared by 0 bases and J by 8 bases, with 8 bases of the junction left unmatched. The germline gives CDR1 LGHNA, CDR2 YSLEER. The CDR3: CASSQDLGTGYHEQFF. The CDR3, as DNA: TGCGCCAGCAGCCAAGATTTAGGGACAGGGTACCATGAGCAGTTCTTC.

This sequence joins TRBV27 and TRBJ2-7; 7 bases align to TRBD2. Germline CDR1 MNHEY, CDR2 SMNVEV (reference sequence). J was trimmed by 2 bases and V by 4 bases; bases with no gene match: 5. The length of the CDR3 is 14 residues. The DNA for the CDR3 is TGTGCCAGCAGTTCGGGGGAGGGACCCTACGAGCAGTACTTC. This codes for CASSSGEGPYEQYF.

CDR3 sequence: CASSRTGTGETQYF. For the CDR3, the DNA is TGTGCCAGTAGTAGGACAGGGACGGGAGAGACCCAGTACTTC. The chain couples TRBV19 to TRBJ2-5, with 8 bases matching TRBD1. The germline V gene has CDR1 LNHDA and CDR2 SQIVND (reference sequence). This CDR3 contains 14 residues. Trimming removed 4 bases from V and 4 bases from J; junction bases left unmatched: 5.

This chain links TRBV13 with TRBJ1-2; 10 positions agree with TRBD1. The CDR3 contains 15 residues. After removal of 6 bases from V and 5 bases from J, the junction contained 9 bases not matched to a gene. Germline loops: CDR1 PRHDT, CDR2 FYEKMQ (reference sequence). CDR3 DNA sequence: TGTGCCAGCAGGCAACGACAGGGGGCTAGGTATGGCTACACCTTC. Amino acid sequence: CASRQRQGARYGYTF.

The rearrangement uses TRBV14 and TRBJ1-1, with 7 positions matching TRBD1. The CDR3 totals 14 residues. CDR1 and CDR2 (germline): SGHDN, FVKESK. V lost 1 base and J lost 4; bases outside the gene matches: 3. CDR3 region: CASSQVPGGTEAFF. The CDR3 coding sequence is TGTGCCAGCAGCCAAGTTCCAGGGGGCACTGAAGCTTTCTTT.

The rearrangement joins TRBV4-2 to TRBJ1-1; maybe TRBD1 (5 bases). V was pared by 4 bases and J by 4 bases, with 7 bases between. The germline CDR1 and CDR2 sequences are LGHNA and YNFKEQ. The CDR3 covers 12 residues. The CDR3 sequence: CASSPQGTEAFF. CDR3 nucleotide sequence: TGTGCCAGCAGCCCTCAGGGCACTGAAGCTTTCTTT.